This is a list of T cell receptor beta chains from one sample in a study of cytomegalovirus exposure and HLA in healthy donors. Sequencing was performed with immunoSEQ multiplex PCR; in TCRdb, only in-frame clones are kept and a portion is missing. Altogether 120,000 or so clones are present, approximately 68% being singletons, with the ten largest covering around 1.6%. Material: PBMCs. Receptor source: a man aged 25-40 years in good health and CMV-seropositive. Each CDR3 is given with its conserved first and last residue. The D gene is left open where the match is weak. Size tells how often a clone was seen (once, few, many) or the class of an expanded clone, and some rows leave it out.

d_call,clone_size,v_call,j_call,cdr3_aa,cdr3_nt
TRBD1,NA,TRBV13,TRBJ1-1,CASSRDRALGTEAFF,TGTGCCAGCAGCCGGGACAGGGCCCTAGGCACTGAAGCTTTCTTT
TRBD1,few,TRBV5-1,TRBJ2-7,CASSLRVGQAPYEQYF,TGCGCCAGCAGCTTACGAGTCGGACAGGCTCCCTACGAGCAGTACTTC
TRBD1,NA,TRBV5-5,TRBJ1-4,CASSEGRTGYEKLFF,TGTGCCAGCAGCGAGGGTCGGACAGGGTACGAAAAACTGTTTTTT
TRBD2,NA,TRBV18,TRBJ2-7,CASSHRDSGNYEQYF,TGTGCCAGCTCACACCGGGATAGCGGGAACTACGAGCAGTACTTC
TRBD1,NA,TRBV4-3,TRBJ1-2,CASSQETGAHYGYTF,TGCGCCAGCAGCCAAGAGACAGGGGCTCACTATGGCTACACCTTC
NA,NA,TRBV7-2,TRBJ1-5,CASSPVYSNQPQHF,TGTGCCAGCAGCCCAGTATATAGCAATCAGCCCCAGCATTTT
NA,NA,TRBV4-2,TRBJ1-3,CASFGVSGNTIYF,TGTGCCAGCTTCGGAGTCTCTGGAAACACCATATATTTT
TRBD2,NA,TRBV28,TRBJ2-7,CASTLRPWGEGHFAEQYF,TGTGCCAGCACCCTTAGACCGTGGGGGGAGGGCCACTTCGCCGAGCAGTACTTC
NA,NA,TRBV5-6,TRBJ1-2,CASSSFDYGYIF,TGTGCCAGCAGCTCGTTCGACTATGGCTACATCTTC
TRBD2,once,TRBV7-9,TRBJ2-3,CASSQATSSGNTDTQYF,TGTGCCAGCAGCCAAGCTACATCCAGCGGGAATACAGATACGCAGTATTTT
TRBD1,NA,TRBV5-6,TRBJ1-3,CASSLGTGFGDSGNTIYF,TGTGCCAGCAGCTTAGGGACAGGGTTTGGGGACTCTGGAAACACCATATATTTT
NA,once,TRBV27,TRBJ1-2,CASSRQLNYGYTF,TGTGCCAGCAGCCGACAGTTGAACTATGGCTACACCTTC
NA,NA,TRBV2,TRBJ1-5,CASSPLAPPDPRRNQPQHF,TGTGCCAGCAGTCCCCTTGCGCCTCCAGACCCGAGGAGGAATCAGCCCCAGCATTTT